Listed here are 14 T cell receptor beta chains from one sample, sequenced in a study of OX40 agonist ivuxolimab in advanced cancers. The table came from immunoSEQ multiplex PCR; TCRdb's copy has only in-frame clones and leaves some out. Of fewer than 80,000 clones listed, about 85% are singletons. This sample comprised CD4+ or CD8+ T cells sorted from blood, obtained in a trial of the OX40 agonist ivuxolimab. Receptors originate from an adult with an advanced solid tumor such as melanoma, head and neck, liver or kidney cancer.

The gene calls are TRBV27 and TRBJ2-3; D may correspond to TRBD1 or TRBD2 (5 bases each). V lost 3 bases and J 0 bases, leaving 10 bases between the germline ends. The CDR3 sequence is 15 residues long. Per the germline V gene, CDR1 is MNHEY and CDR2 is SMNVEV (reference sequence). CDR3 nucleotides: TGTGCCAGCAGTTTCGTGGGACGGAGCACAGATACGCAGTATTTT. This encodes CASSFVGRSTDTQYF.

The J gene is TRBJ2-5, the V gene TRBV5-6; D may correspond to TRBD1 or TRBD2 (5 bases each). The CDR3 covers 14 residues. V lost 2 bases, J lost 2 bases, and 10 bases lay in between. CDR1 and CDR2 (germline): SGHDT, YYEEEE. Written as DNA, the CDR3 is TGTGCCAGCAGCTTCCGGGACGGGCAAGAGACCCAGTACTTC. Residues: CASSFRDGQETQYF.

The chain has TRBV10-2 and TRBJ2-7; 7 bases fit TRBD1. Unmatched junction bases numbered 5, after V lost 6 bases and J lost 0 bases. The CDR3 is made up of 14 amino acids. Germline V CDR1 and CDR2: WSHSY, SAAADI. CDR3 loop: CASRETGNSYEQYF. CDR3 DNA: TGCGCCAGCAGAGAGACAGGGAACTCCTACGAGCAGTACTTC.

V usage is TRBV19 and J usage is TRBJ1-1; maybe TRBD1 (6 bases). Trimming stripped 5 bases from V and 7 bases from J, with 17 bases between. Germline loops: CDR1 LNHDA, CDR2 SQIVND (reference sequence). The CDR3 runs to 14 residues. CDR3 nucleotide sequence: TGTGCCAGTAGTCGGACAGTGATTCTGGGTGAAGCTTTCTTT. It encodes CASSRTVILGEAFF.

J is TRBJ2-7 and V is TRBV9; D may be TRBD2 (6 bases). V was pared by 3 bases and J by 2 bases, with 12 bases between. This CDR3 region has 14 residues. Germline CDR1 reads SGDLS; CDR2 reads YYNGEE. The CDR3 spells CASSAGLGAYEQYF. The CDR3 DNA reads as TGTGCCAGCAGCGCGGGACTTGGGGCCTACGAGCAGTACTTC.

Details on this clone: A read error is possible here, since a much larger clone lies one base away. The rearrangement joins TRBV4-1 to TRBJ1-6; 9 bases map to TRBD1. The CDR3 totals 14 residues. Germline loops: CDR1 MGHRA, CDR2 YSYEKL. CDR3 coding DNA: TGCGCCAGCAGCCGACAGGGGGGAAATTCACTCCTCCACTTT. Translation: CASSRQGGNSLLHF.

The V call is TRBV28, the J call TRBJ2-7, with D uncertain. The CDR3 spans 16 residues. Germline loops: CDR1 MDHEN, CDR2 SYDVKM. Trimming cost V 5 bases and J 0 bases, with 17 bases left between them. Here the CDR3 DNA reads TGTGCCAGCAGTGACCCTGGATTTAAGAGCTCCTACGAGCAGTACTTC. Amino acid sequence: CASSDPGFKSSYEQYF.

This chain uses TRBV29-1 with TRBJ1-2; 9 bases map to TRBD1. Trimming removed 6 bases from V and 4 bases from J; junction bases left unmatched: 9. In germline, CDR1 is SQVTM, CDR2 ANQGSEA. The CDR3 loop spans 14 amino acids. Here the CDR3 reads CSVTTGGIGYGYTF. The DNA of the CDR3 is TGCAGCGTGACAACAGGGGGCATTGGCTATGGCTACACCTTC.

The CDR3 is CASSRRAESSYNSPLHF. Here the CDR3 DNA reads TGTGCCAGCAGTCGTCGAGCGGAGAGCTCCTATAATTCACCCCTCCACTTT. The chain has TRBV27 and TRBJ1-6; no clear D. V was trimmed by 5 bases and J by 0 bases, leaving 14 bases between them. CDR1 is MNHEY and CDR2 is SMNVEV in the germline V gene (reference sequence). This CDR3 region has 17 residues.

The chain combines TRBV6-1 with TRBJ1-1; D not resolved. This CDR3 has 14 residues. Per the germline V gene, CDR1 is MNHNS and CDR2 is SASEGT. Trimming removed 8 bases at V and 1 base at J, with 14 bases between. In DNA form, the CDR3 reads TGTGCCAGCGTCCCAGGTCCTTCGAACACTGAAGCTTTCTTT. Its protein is CASVPGPSNTEAFF.

The chain uses TRBV7-3 and TRBJ2-1, with D perhaps given as TRBD1 or TRBD2 (5 bases each). From germline, CDR1 is SGHTA and CDR2 FQGTGA. The CDR3 runs 15 residues. Between the trimmed V and J ends, which lost 4 bases and 5 bases, there was a span of 15 bases. CDR3 loop: CASSYLGTENNEQFF. The CDR3 DNA follows: TGTGCCAGCAGCTACCTGGGGACGGAAAACAATGAGCAGTTCTTC.

The V call is TRBV5-5, the J call TRBJ1-5; D gene unclear. There are 13 residues in the CDR3. V dropped 0 bases and J dropped 5 bases, with 6 bases sitting between them. Germline CDR1 reads SGHKS; CDR2 reads YYEKEE (reference sequence). This CDR3 reads CASSLGVYQPQHF. As DNA, the CDR3 is TGTGCCAGCAGCTTGGGCGTTTATCAGCCCCAGCATTTT. Supplemented by reference TRBV5-5 and TRBJ1-5, the full variable domain reads DAGVTQSPTHLIKTRGQQVTLRCSPISGHKSVSWYQQVLGQGPQFIFQYYEKEERGRGNFPDRFSARQFPNYSSELNVNALLLGDSALYLCASSLGVYQPQHFGDGTRLSIL.

The chain carries TRBV20-1 and TRBJ2-1; D is ambiguous. This CDR3 has 9 amino acids. CDR1 is DFQATT, CDR2 SNEGSKA, per germline (reference sequence). V lost 5 bases, J lost 11 bases, and 7 bases lay in between. The CDR3 protein is CSAHGKQFF. The CDR3 DNA reads TGCAGTGCTCATGGAAAGCAGTTCTTC.

The CDR3 region is CASSLSTVNTEAFF. CDR3 DNA: TGTGCCAGCAGCTTGAGTACAGTGAACACTGAAGCTTTCTTT. This chain uses TRBV7-9 with TRBJ1-1, with D uncertain. CDR1 is SEHNR and CDR2 is FQNEAQ in the germline V gene (reference sequence). The CDR3 sequence is 14 residues long. V lost 3 bases and J lost 0, with 8 bases in between.